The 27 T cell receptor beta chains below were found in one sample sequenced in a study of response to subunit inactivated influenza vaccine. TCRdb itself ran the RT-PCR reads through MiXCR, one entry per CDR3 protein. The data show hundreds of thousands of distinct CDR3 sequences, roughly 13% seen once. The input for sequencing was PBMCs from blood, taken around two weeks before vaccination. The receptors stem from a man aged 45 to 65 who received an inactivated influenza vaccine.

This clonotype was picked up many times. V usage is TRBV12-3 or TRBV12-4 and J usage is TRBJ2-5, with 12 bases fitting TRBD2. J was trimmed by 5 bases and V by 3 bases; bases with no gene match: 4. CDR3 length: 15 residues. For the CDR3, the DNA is TGTGCCAGCAGTTTCCCCGGGACTAGCGGGGAGACCCAGTACTTC. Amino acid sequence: CASSFPGTSGETQYF.

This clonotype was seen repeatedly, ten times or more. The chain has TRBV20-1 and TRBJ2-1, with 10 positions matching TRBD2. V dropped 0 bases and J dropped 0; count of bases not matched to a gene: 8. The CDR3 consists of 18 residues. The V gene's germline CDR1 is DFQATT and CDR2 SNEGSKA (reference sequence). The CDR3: CSARDLRASGSSYNEQFF. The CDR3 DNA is TGCAGTGCTAGAGATTTAAGGGCTAGCGGGAGCTCCTACAATGAGCAGTTCTTC.

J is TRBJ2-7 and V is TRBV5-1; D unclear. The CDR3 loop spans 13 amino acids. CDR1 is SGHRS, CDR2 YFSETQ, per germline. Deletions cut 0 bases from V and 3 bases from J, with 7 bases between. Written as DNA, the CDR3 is TGCGCCAGCAGCTTGGATCCGAACTACGAGCAGTACTTC. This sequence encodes CASSLDPNYEQYF.

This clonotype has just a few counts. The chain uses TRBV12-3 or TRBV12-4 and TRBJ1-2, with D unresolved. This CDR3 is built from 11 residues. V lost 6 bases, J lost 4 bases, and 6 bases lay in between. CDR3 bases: TGTGCCAGCAGCATGGGCTATGGCTACACCTTC. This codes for CASSMGYGYTF.

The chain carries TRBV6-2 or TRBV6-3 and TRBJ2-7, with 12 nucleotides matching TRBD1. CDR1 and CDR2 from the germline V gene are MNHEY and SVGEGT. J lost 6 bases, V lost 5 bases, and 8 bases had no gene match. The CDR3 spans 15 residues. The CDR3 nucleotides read TGTGCCAGCAGTGCCCCGGGACAGGGGGCGACCGAGCAGTACTTC. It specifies CASSAPGQGATEQYF.

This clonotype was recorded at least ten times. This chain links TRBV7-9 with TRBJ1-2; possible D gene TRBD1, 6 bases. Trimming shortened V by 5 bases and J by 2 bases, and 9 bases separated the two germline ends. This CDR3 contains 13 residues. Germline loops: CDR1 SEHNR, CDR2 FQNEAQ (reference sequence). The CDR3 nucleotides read TGTGCCAGCAGCGTCACAGGGAACTATGGCTACACCTTC. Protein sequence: CASSVTGNYGYTF. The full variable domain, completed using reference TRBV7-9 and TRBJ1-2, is DTGVSQNPRHKITKRGQNVTFRCDPISEHNRLYWYRQTLGQGPEFLTYFQNEAQLEKSRLLSDRFSAERPKGSFSTLEIQRTEQGDSAMYLCASSVTGNYGYTFGSGTRLTVV.

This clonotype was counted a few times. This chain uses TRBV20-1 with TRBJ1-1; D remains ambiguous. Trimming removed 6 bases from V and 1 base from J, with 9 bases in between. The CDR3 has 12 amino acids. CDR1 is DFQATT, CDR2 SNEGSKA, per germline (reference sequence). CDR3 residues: CSAHAGNTEAFF. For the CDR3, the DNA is TGCAGTGCCCACGCAGGGAACACTGAAGCTTTCTTT.

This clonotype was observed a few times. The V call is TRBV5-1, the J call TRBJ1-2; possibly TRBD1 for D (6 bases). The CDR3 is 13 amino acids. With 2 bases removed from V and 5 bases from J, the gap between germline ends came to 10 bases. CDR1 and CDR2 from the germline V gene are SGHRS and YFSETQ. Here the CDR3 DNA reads TGCGCCAGCAGCTTCGAGGGGGATTATGGCTACACCTTC. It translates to CASSFEGDYGYTF.

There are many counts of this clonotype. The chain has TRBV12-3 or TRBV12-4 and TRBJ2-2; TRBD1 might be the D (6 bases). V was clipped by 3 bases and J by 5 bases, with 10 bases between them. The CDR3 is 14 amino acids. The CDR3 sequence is CASSFQGPTGELFF. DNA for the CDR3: TGTGCCAGCAGTTTTCAGGGGCCTACCGGGGAGCTGTTTTTT.

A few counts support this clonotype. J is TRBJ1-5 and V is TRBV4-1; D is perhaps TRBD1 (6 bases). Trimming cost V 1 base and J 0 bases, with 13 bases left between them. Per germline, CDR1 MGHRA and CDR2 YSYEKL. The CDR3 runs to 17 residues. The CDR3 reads CASSQGGGLDSNQPQHF. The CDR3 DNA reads TGCGCCAGCAGCCAAGGGGGGGGGCTCGATAGCAATCAGCCCCAGCATTTT.

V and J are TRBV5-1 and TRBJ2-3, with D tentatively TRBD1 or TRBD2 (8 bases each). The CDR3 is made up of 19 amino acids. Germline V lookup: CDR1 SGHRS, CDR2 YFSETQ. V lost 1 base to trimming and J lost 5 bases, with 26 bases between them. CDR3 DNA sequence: TGCGCCAGCAGCTTGACCCAGGGGGCGCCTAGCGGGCGGCGAGATACGCAGTATTTT. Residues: CASSLTQGAPSGRRDTQYF. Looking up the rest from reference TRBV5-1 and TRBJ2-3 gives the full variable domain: KAGVTQTPRYLIKTRGQQVTLSCSPISGHRSVSWYQQTPGQGLQFLFEYFSETQRNKGNFPGRFSGRQFSNSRSEMNVSTLELGDSALYLCASSLTQGAPSGRRDTQYFGPGTRLTVL.

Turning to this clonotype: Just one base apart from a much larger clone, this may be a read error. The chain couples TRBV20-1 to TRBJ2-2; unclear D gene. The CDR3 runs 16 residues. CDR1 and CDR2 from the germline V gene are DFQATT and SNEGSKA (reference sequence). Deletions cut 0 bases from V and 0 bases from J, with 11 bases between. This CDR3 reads CSARDYDGPNTGELFF. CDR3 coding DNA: TGCAGTGCTAGAGATTATGATGGGCCGAACACCGGGGAGCTGTTTTTT.

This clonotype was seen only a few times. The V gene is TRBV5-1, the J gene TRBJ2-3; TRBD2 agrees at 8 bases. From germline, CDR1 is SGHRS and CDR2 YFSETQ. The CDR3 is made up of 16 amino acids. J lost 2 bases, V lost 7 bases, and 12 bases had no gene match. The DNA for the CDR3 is TGCGCCAGCGCCCTGGGCCTAGCGGGCCTCACAGATACGCAGTATTTT. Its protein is CASALGLAGLTDTQYF.

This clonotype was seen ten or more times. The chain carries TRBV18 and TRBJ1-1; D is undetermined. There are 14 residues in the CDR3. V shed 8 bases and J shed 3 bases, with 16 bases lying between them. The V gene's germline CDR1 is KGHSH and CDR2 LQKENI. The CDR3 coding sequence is TGTGCCAGCAGCCCCGGAACTGGGGACACTGAAGCTTTCTTT. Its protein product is CASSPGTGDTEAFF.

The CDR3 spells CASSQSLGADNSPLHF. The CDR3 bases are TGCGCCAGCAGCCAAAGCCTGGGGGCTGATAATTCACCCCTCCACTTT. The genes are TRBV4-3 and TRBJ1-6; D is possibly TRBD1 (6 bases). V dropped 2 bases and J dropped 5 bases, with 13 bases sitting between them. Germline V gene lookup returns CDR1 LGHNA and CDR2 YSLEER. The CDR3 consists of 16 residues.

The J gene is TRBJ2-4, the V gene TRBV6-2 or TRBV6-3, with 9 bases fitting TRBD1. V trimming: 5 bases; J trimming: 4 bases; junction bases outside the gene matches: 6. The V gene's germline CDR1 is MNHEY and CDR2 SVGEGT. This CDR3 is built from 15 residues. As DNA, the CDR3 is TGTGCCAGCAGTAGTGCTGGGACAGGGAAAAACATTCAGTACTTC. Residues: CASSSAGTGKNIQYF.

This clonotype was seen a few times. This CDR3 reads CASSLGGRQDTQYF. In nucleotides, the CDR3 is TGTGCCAGCAGCTTAGGGGGGAGACAAGATACGCAGTATTTT. The chain combines TRBV7-8 with TRBJ2-3, with D possibly being TRBD1 or TRBD2 (5 bases each). V shed 1 base and J shed 5 bases, with 10 bases lying between them. Per germline, CDR1 SGHVS and CDR2 FQNEAQ. The CDR3 totals 14 residues.

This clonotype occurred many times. Written as DNA, the CDR3 is TGCAGCGTTGAAAGCCACGGCACATTTGTAGATGAGCAGTTCTTC. It translates to CSVESHGTFVDEQFF. The chain employs TRBV29-1 and TRBJ2-1; D unclear. CDR1 SQVTM and CDR2 ANQGSEA come from the germline V gene. V was shortened by 2 bases and J by 8 bases, with 19 bases between the two germline ends. The CDR3 runs to 15 residues.

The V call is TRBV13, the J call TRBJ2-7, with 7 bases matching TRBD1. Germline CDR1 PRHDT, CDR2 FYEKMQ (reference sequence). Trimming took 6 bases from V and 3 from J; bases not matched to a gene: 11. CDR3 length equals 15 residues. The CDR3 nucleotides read TGTGCCAGCAGTTTGAGGGGGCTTAATAACTACGAGCAGTACTTC. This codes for CASSLRGLNNYEQYF.

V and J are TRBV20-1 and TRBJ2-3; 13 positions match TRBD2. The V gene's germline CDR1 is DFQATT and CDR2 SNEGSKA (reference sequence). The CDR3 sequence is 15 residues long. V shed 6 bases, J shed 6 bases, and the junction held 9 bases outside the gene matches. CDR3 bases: TGCAGTGCCCCGACTAGCGGGAGGACAATGGATACGCAGTATTTT. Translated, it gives CSAPTSGRTMDTQYF.

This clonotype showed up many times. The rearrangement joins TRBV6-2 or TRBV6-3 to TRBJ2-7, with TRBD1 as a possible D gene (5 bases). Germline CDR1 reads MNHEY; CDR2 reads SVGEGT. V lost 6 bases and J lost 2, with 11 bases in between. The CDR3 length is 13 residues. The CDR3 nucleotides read TGTGCCAGCAGCCGACGACAGACCTACGAGCAGTACTTC. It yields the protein CASSRRQTYEQYF.

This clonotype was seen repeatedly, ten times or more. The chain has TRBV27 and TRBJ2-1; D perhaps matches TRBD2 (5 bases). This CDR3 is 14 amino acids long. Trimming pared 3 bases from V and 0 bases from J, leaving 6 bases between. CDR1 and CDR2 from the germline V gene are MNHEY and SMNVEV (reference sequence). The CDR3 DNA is TGTGCCAGCAGTTTGAGGGCCTCCTACAATGAGCAGTTCTTC. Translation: CASSLRASYNEQFF.

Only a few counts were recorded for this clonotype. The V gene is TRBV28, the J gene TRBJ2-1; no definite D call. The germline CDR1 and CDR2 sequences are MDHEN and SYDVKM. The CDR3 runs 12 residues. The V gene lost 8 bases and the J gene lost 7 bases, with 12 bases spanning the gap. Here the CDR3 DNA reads TGTGCCAGCGGTACTACGCGAAATGAGCAGTTCTTC. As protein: CASGTTRNEQFF.

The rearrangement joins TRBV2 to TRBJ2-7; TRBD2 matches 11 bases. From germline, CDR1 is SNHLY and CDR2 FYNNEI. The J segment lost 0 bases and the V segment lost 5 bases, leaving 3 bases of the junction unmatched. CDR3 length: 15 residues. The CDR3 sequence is CASSLTSGASYEQYF. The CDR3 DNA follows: TGTGCCAGCAGTTTGACTAGCGGGGCCTCCTACGAGCAGTACTTC.

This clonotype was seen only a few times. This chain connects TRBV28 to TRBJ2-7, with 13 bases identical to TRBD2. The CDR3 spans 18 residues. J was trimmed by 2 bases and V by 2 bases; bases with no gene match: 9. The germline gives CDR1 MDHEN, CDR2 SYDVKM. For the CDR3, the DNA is TGTGCCAGCAGTTTACCTCGGACTAGCGGGAGCCCTACCTACGAGCAGTACTTC. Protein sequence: CASSLPRTSGSPTYEQYF.

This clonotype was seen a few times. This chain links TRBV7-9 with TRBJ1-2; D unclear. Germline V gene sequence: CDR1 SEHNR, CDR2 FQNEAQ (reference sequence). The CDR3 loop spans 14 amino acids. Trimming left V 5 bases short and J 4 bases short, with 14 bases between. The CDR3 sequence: CASSPGRLGYGYTF. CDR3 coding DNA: TGTGCCAGCAGCCCAGGACGTCTCGGCTATGGCTACACCTTC.

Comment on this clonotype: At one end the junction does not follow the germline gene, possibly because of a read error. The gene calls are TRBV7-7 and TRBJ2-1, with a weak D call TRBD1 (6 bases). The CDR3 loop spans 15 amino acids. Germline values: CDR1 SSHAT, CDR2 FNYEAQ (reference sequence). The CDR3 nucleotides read TGTGCTAGCAGCCCAGACAGGCTGGCCTACAATGAGCAGTTCTTC. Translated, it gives CASSPDRLAYNEQFF.